Below are 25 T cell receptor beta chains sequenced from a single sample in a study of shared clonotypes between healthy human individuals. TCRdb's table, derived via immunoSEQ multiplex PCR, lists solely in-frame clones and lacks some. This sample has about 2.3 million clones; over 90% occur once, and the top ten carry 0.35% to 0.5%. Specimen: naive CD4+ T cells from PBMCs. As to subset: CD45RA+ positively selected. The source of these receptors is a man between 18 and 29 years old in good health. Some clones in this sample may be carry-over from other donors' samples.

This sequence joins TRBV5-4 and TRBJ1-5; D gene uncertain. V lost 5 bases, J lost 1 base, and 13 bases lay in between. The length of the CDR3 is 15 residues. Germline values: CDR1 SGHNT, CDR2 YYREEE (reference sequence). The CDR3: CASSSGTESNQPQHF. In nucleotides, the CDR3 is TGTGCCAGCAGTTCGGGAACAGAGAGCAATCAGCCCCAGCATTTT.

This sequence joins TRBV5-4 and TRBJ1-2; D is ambiguous. Per germline, CDR1 SGHNT and CDR2 YYREEE (reference sequence). The CDR3 length is 13 residues. Trimming cost V 3 bases and J 8 bases, with 14 bases left between them. The DNA of the CDR3 is TGTGCCAGCAGCTCGAGATGGGAGTCAGGCTACACCTTC. Translated: CASSSRWESGYTF.

The chain is built from TRBV6-5 and TRBJ2-2; 9 bases align to TRBD1. The CDR3 spans 16 residues. Germline values: CDR1 MNHEY, CDR2 SVGAGI. Losses at the gene ends were 4 bases for V and 7 bases for J; bases not matched to a gene: 10. Written as DNA, the CDR3 is TGTGCCAGCAGTTTGTCGAAACAGGGGGCGGGCGGGGAGCTGTTTTTT. It yields the protein CASSLSKQGAGGELFF.

About this clone: This same CDR3 is encoded by further DNA sequences in the sample. The rearrangement uses TRBV9 and TRBJ2-1, with 9 bases lining up with TRBD2. CDR3 length: 16 residues. The trim removed 2 bases at V and 0 bases at J, leaving 3 bases unmatched. Germline V gene data show CDR1 as SGDLS and CDR2 as YYNGEE. CDR3 bases: TGTGCCAGCAGCGTGAGCGGGAGGAGCTCCTACAATGAGCAGTTCTTC. Residues: CASSVSGRSSYNEQFF.

In DNA form, the CDR3 reads TGCGCCAGCAGTCACCTCGGACGCGGGAGGAGTACAGATACGCAGTATTTT. Translated: CASSHLGRGRSTDTQYF. The chain links TRBV4-1 to TRBJ2-3, with 8 positions matching TRBD2. CDR1 and CDR2 (germline): MGHRA, YSYEKL. Trimming took 6 bases from V and 3 from J; bases not matched to a gene: 14. The CDR3 covers 17 residues.

The gene calls are TRBV4-1 and TRBJ2-5; 8 positions match TRBD1. The last part of the DNA fits TRBJ2-7 better; the J call may be wrong. Germline V gene data show CDR1 as MGHRA and CDR2 as YSYEKL. This CDR3 has 16 amino acids. The CDR3 DNA reads as TGCGCCAGCAGCCAACCGGCAGGGGGCAAGGGGTACGAGCAGTACTTC. The encoded protein is CASSQPAGGKGYEQYF.

The V call is TRBV5-4, the J call TRBJ1-1; 7 nucleotides agree with TRBD1. From germline, CDR1 is SGHNT and CDR2 YYREEE (reference sequence). The CDR3 consists of 14 residues. After removal of 4 bases from V and 4 bases from J, the junction contained 7 bases not matched to a gene. The CDR3 is CASSAQGIGTEAFF. In DNA form, the CDR3 reads TGTGCCAGCAGCGCACAGGGGATTGGCACTGAAGCTTTCTTT.

The chain has TRBV18 and TRBJ1-2; D perhaps matches TRBD1 (5 bases). The V and J ends lost 0 bases and 4 bases respectively, with 9 bases between them. The CDR3 is 14 residues long. The germline V gene encodes CDR1 KGHSH and CDR2 LQKENI. The DNA for the CDR3 is TGTGCCAGCTCACCACCTGAAGGGGCCTATGGCTACACCTTC. This codes for CASSPPEGAYGYTF.

The chain uses TRBV5-8 and TRBJ2-3, with 9 nucleotides matching TRBD2. The CDR3 spans 15 residues. Trimming at V came to 6 bases and at J to 7 bases, leaving 12 bases not matched to a gene. Germline values: CDR1 SGHTS, CDR2 YDEGEE. This CDR3 is CASNPGLAASNTQYF. The CDR3 bases are TGTGCCAGCAACCCGGGACTAGCCGCATCGAATACGCAGTATTTT.

This rearrangement joins TRBV7-3 to TRBJ2-6; D is unresolved. CDR1 SGHTA and CDR2 FQGTGA come from the germline V gene. V was cut by 1 base and J by 2 bases, with 6 bases left in between. The CDR3 has 15 residues. The CDR3 is CASSLIPTGANVLTF. The CDR3 bases are TGTGCCAGCAGCTTAATCCCCACTGGGGCCAACGTCCTGACTTTC.

This rearrangement joins TRBV19 to TRBJ2-2, with TRBD1 matching 7 bases. J gave up 2 bases and V 5 bases, and 2 bases lay outside the gene matches. The CDR3 runs 14 residues. Germline V CDR1 and CDR2: LNHDA, SQIVND (reference sequence). The CDR3 is CASSWDRNTGELFF. As DNA, the CDR3 is TGTGCCAGTAGTTGGGACAGAAACACCGGGGAGCTGTTTTTT.

This chain joins TRBV6-1 and TRBJ1-5, with a weak D call TRBD1 (5 bases). Germline lookup yields CDR1 MNHNS and CDR2 SASEGT. V lost 2 bases and J 3 bases, leaving 11 bases between the germline ends. The CDR3 length is 15 residues. The CDR3, as DNA: TGTGCCAGCAGTGAAAGGGACGGCTACAATCAGCCCCAGCATTTT. Protein sequence: CASSERDGYNQPQHF.

The chain combines TRBV28 with TRBJ1-1; perhaps TRBD1 as D (6 bases). CDR3 length: 13 residues. Germline CDR1 is MDHEN and CDR2 is SYDVKM. The V end was cut by 5 bases, the J end by 7 bases, with 14 bases between. DNA for the CDR3: TGTGCCAGCAGTGCGCCGGGGGCCTATGAAGCTTTCTTT. This encodes CASSAPGAYEAFF.

J is TRBJ1-1 and V is TRBV27, with TRBD1 as a possible D gene (5 bases). Trimming cost V 6 bases and J 4 bases, with 18 bases left between them. The CDR3 runs 15 residues. The germline gives CDR1 MNHEY, CDR2 SMNVEV (reference sequence). CDR3 amino acids: CASSQRGLPPTEAFF. As DNA, the CDR3 is TGTGCCAGCAGCCAGAGGGGATTACCGCCCACTGAAGCTTTCTTT.

J is TRBJ2-7 and V is TRBV27, with TRBD2 matching 12 bases. After removal of 0 bases from V and 10 bases from J, the junction contained 4 bases not matched to a gene. CDR3 length: 14 amino acids. CDR1 and CDR2 from the germline V gene are MNHEY and SMNVEV (reference sequence). The CDR3 is CASSLSRTSGDQYF. The DNA of the CDR3 is TGTGCCAGCAGTTTATCCCGGACTAGCGGGGACCAGTACTTC.

The rearrangement uses TRBV7-9 and TRBJ2-3; D may match TRBD1 or TRBD2 (6 bases each). V lost 2 bases, J lost 0 bases, and 12 bases lay in between. CDR3 length equals 16 residues. In germline, CDR1 is SEHNR, CDR2 FQNEAQ (reference sequence). The chain's CDR3 is CASSLFPGASTDTQYF. DNA of the CDR3: TGTGCCAGCAGCTTATTCCCGGGGGCGAGCACAGATACGCAGTATTTT.

As regards this clone: Additional DNA sequences in this sample encode the identical CDR3. The chain uses TRBV5-1 and TRBJ1-2; no firm D call. Germline V gives CDR1 SGHRS, CDR2 YFSETQ. This CDR3 has 14 residues. Trimming pared 0 bases from V and 4 bases from J, leaving 10 bases between. CDR3 region: CASSLGAVSYGYTF. CDR3 bases: TGCGCCAGCAGCTTGGGAGCAGTCAGCTATGGCTACACCTTC. Full variable domain (outside the CDR3, taken from reference TRBV5-1 and TRBJ1-2): KAGVTQTPRYLIKTRGQQVTLSCSPISGHRSVSWYQQTPGQGLQFLFEYFSETQRNKGNFPGRFSGRQFSNSRSEMNVSTLELGDSALYLCASSLGAVSYGYTFGSGTRLTVV.

This chain connects TRBV2 to TRBJ2-3; no definite D call. Germline CDR1 and CDR2: SNHLY and FYNNEI. The CDR3 is 14 residues long. The V end lost 3 bases, the J end lost 2 bases, and 9 bases lay between the germline ends. The CDR3: CASSDVQPTDTQYF. Written as DNA, the CDR3 is TGTGCCAGCAGTGATGTTCAGCCCACAGATACGCAGTATTTT.

The chain recombines TRBV7-9 with TRBJ1-1; D not resolved. The V gene's germline CDR1 is SEHNR and CDR2 FQNEAQ (reference sequence). The CDR3 has 14 amino acids. The germline V and J ends were trimmed by 2 bases and 5 bases, with 12 bases remaining between them. CDR3 amino acids: CASSLIAFGTEAFF. In nucleotides, the CDR3 is TGTGCCAGCAGCTTAATTGCGTTTGGGACTGAAGCTTTCTTT.

This clone was counted a single time. The chain couples TRBV27 to TRBJ2-7, with TRBD2 matching 10 bases. V was clipped by 2 bases and J by 3 bases; unmatched bases: 13. CDR1 and CDR2 from the germline V gene are MNHEY and SMNVEV (reference sequence). CDR3 length: 18 amino acids. The CDR3 bases are TGTGCCAGCAGTTTAGACCCGCTAGCGGGAGTGGGGGACTACGAGCAGTACTTC. It translates to CASSLDPLAGVGDYEQYF.

The genes are TRBV30 and TRBJ1-2; TRBD1 might be the D (5 bases). CDR1 is GTSNPN and CDR2 is SVGIG in the germline V gene (reference sequence). The CDR3 runs to 11 residues. CDR3 loop: CGGDSRYGYTF. The CDR3 nucleotides are TGTGGGGGGGACTCCCGCTATGGCTACACCTTC. The full variable domain, with the rest looked up from reference TRBV30 and TRBJ1-2, is SQTIHQWPATLVQPVGSPLSLECTVEGTSNPNLYWYRQAAGRGLQLLFYSVGIGQISSEVPQNLSASRPQDRQFILSSKKLLLSDSGFYLCGGDSRYGYTFGSGTRLTVV.

The CDR3 loop reads CASWSRYNRHNEQFF. Written as DNA, the CDR3 is TGTGCCAGCTGGAGCCGTTACAACAGGCACAATGAGCAGTTCTTC. The chain couples TRBV27 to TRBJ2-1; maybe TRBD1 (5 bases). Germline loops: CDR1 MNHEY, CDR2 SMNVEV (reference sequence). The CDR3 sequence is 15 residues long. Trimming pared 8 bases from V and 5 bases from J, leaving 19 bases between.

The chain links TRBV7-9 to TRBJ2-5; D remains ambiguous. Trimming cost V 2 bases and J 0 bases, with 1 base left between them. Germline CDR1 reads SEHNR; CDR2 reads FQNEAQ (reference sequence). The CDR3 totals 12 residues. Here the CDR3 DNA reads TGTGCCAGCAGCTTAAACCAAGAGACCCAGTACTTC. Translation: CASSLNQETQYF.

This chain joins TRBV15 and TRBJ2-1; D tentatively fits TRBD1 or TRBD2 (5 bases each). V was clipped by 0 bases and J by 10 bases, with 19 bases between them. Germline CDR1 reads LNHNV; CDR2 reads YYDKDF (reference sequence). CDR3 length: 16 amino acids. CDR3 nucleotides: TGTGCCACCAGCAGAGATCGACTGAGGGGCCAATTAGAGCAGTTCTTC. Translation: CATSRDRLRGQLEQFF.

V usage is TRBV5-1 and J usage is TRBJ1-4, with TRBD1 matching over 9 bases. Germline V CDR1 and CDR2: SGHRS, YFSETQ. CDR3 length: 17 residues. The J segment lost 8 bases and the V segment lost 0 bases, leaving 11 bases of the junction unmatched. The CDR3 sequence: CASSLVVPGQGGEKLFF. The CDR3 DNA reads TGCGCCAGCAGCTTGGTTGTTCCGGGACAGGGCGGGGAAAAACTGTTTTTT.